The rows below give T cell receptor beta chains drawn from one sample of a study of blood T cell repertoires in COVID-19. Sequenced by immunoSEQ multiplex PCR; TCRdb stores in-frame clones only, minus some. The table has roughly 320,000 clones, 85% seen once. The specimen was peripheral blood. These receptors were obtained from a human donor in a cohort sampled during active COVID-19. Each CDR3 is given with its conserved first and last residue. Fields, in order: J gene, D gene, clone size, V gene, CDR3 protein, CDR3 DNA. The D gene is left open where the match is weak. Expanded clones are given a class, and other clones once, few, many or no size at all.

>TRBJ1-2|.|few|TRBV19
CASTTASYGYTF
TGTGCCAGTACGACAGCCTCCTATGGCTACACCTTC
>TRBJ1-1|.|.|TRBV2
CASRTGFTEAFF
TGTGCCAGCAGAACAGGATTTACTGAAGCTTTCTTT
>TRBJ1-6|TRBD1|.|TRBV7-9
CASSLPTGSGSSYNSPLHF
TGTGCCAGCAGCTTACCGACAGGGAGCGGTAGCTCCTATAATTCACCCCTCCACTTT
>TRBJ1-3|TRBD1|.|TRBV7-9
CASSSYRGSGNTIYF
TGTGCCAGCAGCTCTTACAGGGGCTCTGGAAACACCATATATTTT
>TRBJ1-1|.|.|TRBV24-1
CATSAGALNTEAFF
TGTGCCACCAGTGCAGGGGCTTTAAACACTGAAGCTTTCTTT
>TRBJ1-3|.|.|TRBV18
CASSPMRDSGNTIYF
TGTGCCAGCTCACCTATGCGGGACTCTGGAAACACCATATATTTT
>TRBJ2-7|TRBD2|.|TRBV10-2
CASRTGGGSYEQYF
TGCGCCAGCAGGACGGGGGGTGGCTCCTACGAGCAGTACTTC
>TRBJ2-2|TRBD2|.|TRBV10-2
CASRDSGGDTGELFF
TGCGCCAGCAGGGATAGCGGGGGGGACACCGGGGAGCTGTTTTTT
>TRBJ2-7|TRBD1|.|TRBV2
CASRRTGTYEQYF
TGTGCCAGCAGACGGACAGGAACCTACGAGCAGTACTTC
>TRBJ2-3|TRBD2|.|TRBV6-2/TRBV6-3
CASSYSASGAADTQYF
TGTGCCAGCAGTTACTCGGCTAGCGGGGCCGCAGATACGCAGTATTTT
>TRBJ2-1|.|.|TRBV5-1
CASSLGANEQFF
TGCGCCAGCAGCTTGGGGGCTAATGAGCAGTTCTTC
>TRBJ1-1|.|.|TRBV9
CASSSGPNTEAFF
TGTGCCAGCAGCTCCGGTCCCAACACTGAAGCTTTCTTT
>TRBJ1-6|TRBD1|.|TRBV7-8
CASSVDRASPLHF
TGTGCCAGCAGCGTAGACAGGGCTTCACCCCTCCACTTT
>TRBJ1-5|.|.|TRBV7-2
CASSSSRGDQPQHF
TGTGCCAGCAGCTCTTCCAGGGGCGACCAGCCCCAGCATTTT
>TRBJ2-1|.|.|TRBV27
CASSLRGSIHEQFF
TGTGCCAGCAGTTTAAGGGGAAGTATCCATGAGCAGTTCTTC
>TRBJ1-2|.|.|TRBV19
CASSPDKQFDGYTF
TGTGCCAGTAGCCCGGACAAGCAGTTCGATGGCTACACCTTC
>TRBJ2-1|.|.|TRBV5-1
CASSPVGSYNEQFF
TGCGCCAGCAGCCCAGTTGGCTCCTACAATGAGCAGTTCTTC
>TRBJ2-1|.|.|TRBV7-8
CASSLGTGVTREQFF
TGTGCCAGCAGCTTAGGGACTGGAGTTACCCGTGAGCAGTTCTTC
>TRBJ2-7|.|.|TRBV5-1
CASSNPIRGTYEQYF
TGCGCCAGCAGCAACCCGATCCGGGGTACTTACGAGCAGTACTTC
>TRBJ2-7|.|.|TRBV11-2
CASRRTEKIYEQYF
TGTGCCAGCCGACGGACAGAGAAAATCTACGAGCAGTACTTC
>TRBJ2-1|TRBD2|few|TRBV5-1
CASSWTRADHNEQFF
TGCGCCAGCAGCTGGACTAGGGCAGATCACAATGAGCAGTTCTTC
>TRBJ1-4|.|once|TRBV7-9
CASSTNEGGSTNEKLFF
TGTGCCAGCAGCACAAACGAAGGGGGATCAACTAATGAAAAACTGTTTTTT
>TRBJ1-2|.|once|TRBV5-1
CASSPRSEGYGYTF
TGCGCCAGCAGCCCGCGTTCTGAGGGTTATGGCTACACCTTC
>TRBJ2-2|TRBD1|few|TRBV29-1
CSVREGGGGELFF
TGCAGCGTTAGGGAAGGGGGCGGCGGGGAGCTGTTTTTT
>TRBJ1-1|TRBD1|.|TRBV5-1
CASSYQTGENTEAFF
TGCGCCAGCAGCTACCAGACAGGGGAGAACACTGAAGCTTTCTTT
>TRBJ2-2|.|.|TRBV7-2
CASSQRRGTGELFF
TGTGCCAGCAGCCAAAGACGGGGCACCGGGGAGCTGTTTTTT
>TRBJ1-5|TRBD1|.|TRBV6-5
CASKLTGGNQPQHF
TGTGCCAGCAAGTTAACAGGGGGCAATCAGCCCCAGCATTTT
>TRBJ1-2|TRBD1|.|TRBV3-1/TRBV3-2
CASSQLRTGGYGYTF
TGTGCCAGCAGCCAATTACGGACAGGCGGCTATGGCTACACCTTC
>TRBJ2-2|.|once|TRBV7-9
CASSLAFSGSGELFF
TGTGCCAGCAGCTTAGCATTCTCAGGATCCGGGGAGCTGTTTTTT
>TRBJ2-2|TRBD1|.|TRBV19
CASLSDRGANTGELFF
TGTGCCAGCCTATCCGACAGGGGTGCGAACACCGGGGAGCTGTTTTTT
>TRBJ1-6|.|.|TRBV7-9
CASSLLQELSPLHF
TGTGCCAGCAGCTTATTACAGGAACTGTCACCCCTCCACTTT
>TRBJ1-4|.|.|TRBV27
CASSDLWETTNEKLFF
TGTGCCAGCAGTGACCTCTGGGAGACAACTAATGAAAAACTGTTTTTT
>TRBJ2-2|TRBD1|.|TRBV11-2
CASSRGQEGTGELFF
TGTGCCAGCAGCCGGGGACAGGAAGGGACCGGGGAGCTGTTTTTT
>TRBJ1-5|.|.|TRBV5-5
CASNTGPSNQPQHF
TGTGCCAGCAATACAGGGCCTAGCAATCAGCCCCAGCATTTT